Included here is one T cell receptor (beta chain) sequence, with context. The clone's antigen remains unknown. No base-level quality is on record; no much larger clone is a single base apart. The sample comes from a study of T cell changes during pregnancy in multiple sclerosis (dated by TCRdb to about 2019). Background on the whole study: The study looked at changes in the T cell repertoire across pregnancy in women with multiple sclerosis.

Trimming removed 0 bases from V and 5 bases from J; the gene matches leave 3 bases unexplained. CDR1 and CDR2 were assigned from the germline V gene as MGHRA and YSYEKL. The CDR3 has 15 amino acids, counting the end cysteine and phenylalanine. The only DNA kept is the CDR3, 45 bases in frame from the first base. The library was made by the immunoSEQ multiplex PCR assay. The source is immuneACCESS, and TCRdb retained only in-frame sequences with V and J called. Part of the clones is not carried over; for the studies checked, unresolved V genes explain less than half of this, and the remainder is unexplained. The sample records approximately 24,000 clones, over 85% of which are singletons. Together, the top ten hold 9.4% of the sample.

The rearrangement joined TRBV4-1 to TRBJ2-7; 11 bases in the junction line up with TRBD1. The input for sequencing was CD8+ T cells from peripheral blood mononuclear cells, taken in the third trimester of pregnancy. The receptor was derived from a female donor in good health, enrolled as a control in a pregnancy study. The CDR3 is CASSQDWGQGDEQYF. The DNA sequence is given as TGCGCCAGCAGCCAAGATTGGGGACAGGGGGACGAGCAGTACTTC.